Presented here are 20 T cell receptor beta chains from one specimen sequenced in a study of identical twins. MiXCR, applied by TCRdb to the 5' RACE reads, yields one record per CDR3 protein. The sample includes roughly 720,000 distinct CDR3 sequences, roughly 18% seen only once; the top ten take around 13%. These sequences were also reported in another study, on T cells expressing NK-cell markers.

The sequencing input was PBMCs. All receptors derive from a woman between 18 and 29 years old in good health.

This clonotype was seen a handful of times. The J gene is TRBJ2-3, the V gene TRBV7-6, with 10 bases fitting TRBD2. The J segment lost 3 bases and the V segment lost 4 bases, leaving 4 bases of the junction unmatched. From germline, CDR1 is SGHVS and CDR2 FNYEAQ. This CDR3 region has 15 residues. DNA of the CDR3: TGTGCCAGCAGCTCGTGGGGACTAGCGACAGATACGCAGTATTTT. This gives the protein CASSSWGLATDTQYF.

V is TRBV11-2 and J is TRBJ2-1; TRBD1 matches at 7 bases. The CDR3 is 16 residues long. In germline, CDR1 is SGHAT, CDR2 FQNNGV. V gave up 5 bases and J gave up 6 bases; unmatched junction bases: 13. CDR3 sequence reads: CASSPIPDRVGNEQFF. Written as DNA, the CDR3 is TGTGCCAGCAGCCCAATACCCGACAGGGTGGGCAATGAGCAGTTCTTC. The variable domain in full, completed from reference TRBV11-2 and TRBJ2-1, reads EAGVAQSPRYKIIEKRQSVAFWCNPISGHATLYWYQQILGQGPKLLIQFQNNGVVDDSQLPKDRFSAERLKGVDSTLKIQPAKLEDSAVYLCASSPIPDRVGNEQFFGPGTRLTVL.

This clonotype was observed a few times. This chain connects TRBV19 to TRBJ2-3; no clear D. Trimming removed 1 base at V and 0 bases at J, with 2 bases between. CDR1 and CDR2 (germline): LNHDA, SQIVND (reference sequence). This CDR3 spans 13 amino acids. The CDR3 DNA is TGTGCCAGTAGTATAGGCAGCACAGATACGCAGTATTTT. It encodes CASSIGSTDTQYF.

This clonotype was recorded a few times. This chain uses TRBV20-1 with TRBJ2-2, with D perhaps TRBD1 or TRBD2 (5 bases each). The CDR3 runs to 12 residues. Germline V gives CDR1 DFQATT, CDR2 SNEGSKA (reference sequence). CDR3: CSGAGATGELFF. The CDR3 DNA reads as TGCAGCGGGGCTGGGGCGACCGGGGAGCTGTTTTTT.

The V call is TRBV6-1, the J call TRBJ1-2; no reliable D call. Trimming removed 1 base at V and 2 bases at J, with 8 bases between. The length of the CDR3 is 14 residues. The germline CDR1 and CDR2 sequences are MNHNS and SASEGT. The CDR3 region is CASSEGRANYGYTF. CDR3 coding DNA: TGTGCCAGCAGTGAAGGGAGGGCAAACTATGGCTACACCTTC.

This sequence joins TRBV5-1 and TRBJ2-2; D is perhaps TRBD1 (6 bases). Trimming removed 0 bases from V and 6 bases from J, with 18 bases in between. The germline V gene has CDR1 SGHRS and CDR2 YFSETQ. This CDR3 spans 17 amino acids. The CDR3 sequence: CASSLVGARSFAGELFF. The CDR3 DNA sequence: TGCGCCAGCAGCTTGGTGGGGGCCCGGTCCTTCGCCGGGGAGCTGTTTTTT.

CDR3 region: CASSVPPGPNNEQFF. The CDR3 nucleotides read TGTGCCAGCAGCGTGCCCCCTGGGCCAAACAATGAGCAGTTCTTC. The V gene is TRBV9, the J gene TRBJ2-1; D call uncertain. Germline V gene data show CDR1 as SGDLS and CDR2 as YYNGEE. V gave up 2 bases and J gave up 5 bases, with 14 bases separating them. The CDR3 length is 15 residues.

This chain uses TRBV5-1 with TRBJ2-3, with TRBD1 identical over 9 bases. CDR3 length: 14 residues. V trimming: 7 bases; J trimming: 4 bases; junction bases outside the gene matches: 7. Germline loops: CDR1 SGHRS, CDR2 YFSETQ. As DNA, the CDR3 is TGCGCCAGCGCCAAGGGACAGGGTTCAGATACGCAGTATTTT. This gives the protein CASAKGQGSDTQYF.

This clonotype was counted only a few times. This chain joins TRBV27 and TRBJ1-5, with D tentatively TRBD1 (6 bases). The CDR3 covers 15 residues. The V gene lost 6 bases and the J gene lost 4 bases, with 16 bases spanning the gap. Looked up from germline, CDR1 is MNHEY and CDR2 is SMNVEV (reference sequence). Written as DNA, the CDR3 is TGTGCCAGCAGGTCTGGGGGCTTGAGGAATCAGCCCCAGCATTTT. The encoded protein is CASRSGGLRNQPQHF.

This chain joins TRBV7-3 and TRBJ2-5, with a weak D call TRBD2 (6 bases). CDR3 length equals 15 residues. Trimming removed 5 bases from V and 7 bases from J, with 20 bases in between. Germline V lookup: CDR1 SGHTA, CDR2 FQGTGA. CDR3 amino acids: CASSLAPGTLSTQYF. CDR3 nucleotide sequence: TGTGCCAGCAGCCTCGCCCCCGGGACTCTTTCGACCCAGTACTTC.

This clonotype has a single count. One end of the junction does not line up with germline, which may come from a read error. The chain is built from TRBV7-8 and TRBJ1-1; the D is unclear. The CDR3 covers 17 residues. Germline CDR1 reads SGHVS; CDR2 reads FQNEAQ. The CDR3 reads CASSYERWKGSNTDAFF. In DNA form, the CDR3 reads TGTGCCAGCAGCTACGAGCGGTGGAAGGGCTCGAACACTGATGCTTTCTTT.

In its sample, this clonotype was seen a few times. The genes are TRBV20-1 and TRBJ2-7, with D perhaps matching TRBD2 (5 bases). V dropped 6 bases and J dropped 5 bases, with 17 bases sitting between them. The CDR3 is 13 residues long. Germline CDR1 reads DFQATT; CDR2 reads SNEGSKA (reference sequence). The CDR3 nucleotides read TGCAGTGCCGGCGAAATGCGGGCGGACGAGCAGTACTTC. Its translation: CSAGEMRADEQYF.

This clonotype was observed many times. The chain couples TRBV9 to TRBJ2-7; D might be TRBD1 (6 bases). The CDR3 length is 14 residues. The V and J ends lost 0 bases and 3 bases respectively, with 10 bases between them. Germline CDR1 and CDR2: SGDLS and YYNGEE. CDR3: CASSVGEGGYEQYF. CDR3 nucleotides: TGTGCCAGCAGCGTAGGGGAAGGGGGCTACGAGCAGTACTTC.

The genes are TRBV27 and TRBJ2-7; D is unclear. V was clipped by 3 bases and J by 2 bases, with 11 bases between them. This CDR3 has 14 amino acids. From germline, CDR1 is MNHEY and CDR2 SMNVEV (reference sequence). CDR3 in amino acids: CASSFPTPTYEQYF. The CDR3 region has the DNA TGTGCCAGCAGTTTCCCCACCCCGACCTACGAGCAGTACTTC.

This clonotype was seen more than once but under ten times. The rearrangement links TRBV4-3 to TRBJ1-2; D ambiguous. Trimming took off 1 base at V and 7 bases at J, with 7 bases between the two ends. This CDR3 has 12 amino acids. Per germline, CDR1 LGHNA and CDR2 YSLEER. CDR3 residues: CASSQVGGGYTF. CDR3 coding DNA: TGCGCCAGCAGCCAAGTAGGAGGTGGCTACACCTTC.

This clonotype was observed many times. The chain is built from TRBV14 and TRBJ1-2; D uncertain. The ends were cut back, 1 base at V and 0 bases at J, with 3 bases in the middle. Germline V CDR1 and CDR2: SGHDN, FVKESK. CDR3 length: 13 amino acids. The CDR3 DNA sequence: TGTGCCAGCAGCCAAGGGGCTAACTATGGCTACACCTTC. It yields the protein CASSQGANYGYTF.

This clonotype has a handful of counts. V and J are TRBV6-4 and TRBJ2-1; perhaps TRBD1 as D (6 bases). This CDR3 region has 15 residues. The ends were cut back, 3 bases at V and 8 bases at J, with 17 bases in the middle. From germline, CDR1 is MRHNA and CDR2 SNTAGT. In DNA form, the CDR3 reads TGTGCCAGCAGTGAGGGGGCGTCAAGGGGCGATGAGCAGTTCTTC. Its protein product is CASSEGASRGDEQFF.

The V call is TRBV5-1, the J call TRBJ2-1, with TRBD2 matching over 7 bases. The junction had 9 bases not matched to a gene; V was cut back by 4 bases and J by 2 bases. The CDR3 has 16 residues. Germline CDR1 is SGHRS and CDR2 is YFSETQ. The CDR3 region has the DNA TGCGCCAGCAGCCCCGTGCGACTAGCAACCTACAATGAGCAGTTCTTC. Translating it yields CASSPVRLATYNEQFF.

The DNA for the CDR3 is TGTGCCATCGGCAACAGGAGCACAGATACGCAGTATTTT. As protein: CAIGNRSTDTQYF. The chain has TRBV10-3 and TRBJ2-3, with a weak D call TRBD1 (5 bases). V was trimmed by 8 bases and J by 0 bases, leaving 9 bases between them. The CDR3 is 13 amino acids. CDR1 and CDR2 from the germline V gene are ENHRY and SYGVKD.

This rearrangement joins TRBV7-8 to TRBJ1-1, with D perhaps TRBD1 (6 bases). This CDR3 has 15 residues. Germline CDR1 reads SGHVS; CDR2 reads FQNEAQ. Trimming left V 4 bases short and J 5 bases short, with 17 bases between. The CDR3 spells CASSSTPGEGTEAFF. The CDR3 DNA sequence: TGTGCCAGCAGCTCGACCCCAGGGGAGGGGACTGAAGCTTTCTTT. Full variable domain (missing parts from reference TRBV7-8 and TRBJ1-1): GAGVSQSPRYKVAKRGQDVALRCDPISGHVSLFWYQQALGQGPEFLTYFQNEAQLDKSGLPSDRFFAERPEGSVSTLKIQRTQQEDSAVYLCASSSTPGEGTEAFFGQGTRLTVV.